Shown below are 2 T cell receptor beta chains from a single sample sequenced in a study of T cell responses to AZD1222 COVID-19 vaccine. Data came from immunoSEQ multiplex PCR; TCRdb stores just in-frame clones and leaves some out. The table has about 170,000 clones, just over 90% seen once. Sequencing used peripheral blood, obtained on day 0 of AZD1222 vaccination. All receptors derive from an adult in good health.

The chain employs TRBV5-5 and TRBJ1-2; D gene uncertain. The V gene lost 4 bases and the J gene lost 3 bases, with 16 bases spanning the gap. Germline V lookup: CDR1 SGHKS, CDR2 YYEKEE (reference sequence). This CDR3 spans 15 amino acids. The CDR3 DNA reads TGTGCCAGCAGCCCATGGGCGGATGGTGACTATGGCTACACCTTC. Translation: CASSPWADGDYGYTF.

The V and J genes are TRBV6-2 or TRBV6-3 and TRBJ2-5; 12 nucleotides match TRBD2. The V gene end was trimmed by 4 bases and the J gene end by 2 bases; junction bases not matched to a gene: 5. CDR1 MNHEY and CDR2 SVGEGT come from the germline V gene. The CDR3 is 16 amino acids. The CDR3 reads CASSFDGLAGQETQYF. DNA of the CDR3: TGTGCCAGCAGTTTCGATGGACTAGCGGGACAAGAGACCCAGTACTTC.